One and the same sample provided the 20 T cell receptor beta chains below, sequenced in a study of radiotherapy plus CTLA-4 blockade in lung cancer. Some clones are missing from TCRdb's copy, which holds only in-frame ones; the method was immunoSEQ multiplex PCR. The sample yields tens of thousands of clones, about 80% seen once. The sequencing here drew on peripheral blood, taken from a patient treated with radiotherapy plus ipilimumab. Every receptor here comes from a human donor with non-small cell lung cancer that progressed on radiotherapy plus ipilimumab.

The rearrangement uses TRBV7-6 and TRBJ2-1; 7 positions match TRBD1. Germline V gives CDR1 SGHVS, CDR2 FNYEAQ. CDR3 size: 15 residues. V gave up 5 bases and J gave up 0 bases; unmatched junction bases: 4. The CDR3, as DNA: TGTGCCAGCAGCGGGGGACAGATCTCCTACAATGAGCAGTTCTTC. Amino acid sequence: CASSGGQISYNEQFF.

V usage is TRBV18 and J usage is TRBJ2-7, with TRBD2 as a possible D gene (5 bases). Trimming shortened V by 5 bases and J by 0 bases, and 14 bases separated the two germline ends. The CDR3 contains 15 residues. Germline V gene data show CDR1 as KGHSH and CDR2 as LQKENI. For the CDR3, the DNA is TGTGCCAGCTCATTGAACGGGGATAGCTCCTACGAGCAGTACTTC. It codes for CASSLNGDSSYEQYF.

This clone has just one count. CDR3 protein: CSATPTSVRETQYF. CDR3 DNA sequence: TGCAGCGCTACCCCAACTAGCGTTCGAGAGACCCAGTACTTC. The chain has TRBV29-1 and TRBJ2-5; 7 bases map to TRBD2. The CDR3 length is 14 residues. Germline V gene data show CDR1 as SQVTM and CDR2 as ANQGSEA. The V gene end was trimmed by 7 bases and the J gene end by 4 bases; junction bases not matched to a gene: 12. Full variable domain (remainder filled in from reference TRBV29-1 and TRBJ2-5): SAVISQKPSRDICQRGTSLTIQCQVDSQVTMMFWYRQQPGQSLTLIATANQGSEATYESGFVIDKFPISRPNLTFSTLTVSNMSPEDSSIYLCSATPTSVRETQYFGPGTRLLVL.

The chain has TRBV5-4 and TRBJ2-5; D possibly uses TRBD1 or TRBD2 (5 bases each). The CDR3 contains 14 residues. Germline V CDR1 and CDR2: SGHNT, YYREEE (reference sequence). Trimming removed 4 bases from V and 2 bases from J, with 12 bases in between. In DNA, the CDR3 is TGTGCCAGCAGCCCAGGGACGGATCAAGAGACCCAGTACTTC. Residues: CASSPGTDQETQYF.

CDR3 nucleotide sequence: TGTGCCAGCAGCTCAGCTAGCGGCTCCTACAATGAGCAGTTCTTC. Its translation: CASSSASGSYNEQFF. The chain couples TRBV7-3 to TRBJ2-1; 7 nucleotides agree with TRBD2. There are 15 residues in the CDR3. After removal of 4 bases from V and 0 bases from J, the junction contained 3 bases not matched to a gene. The germline CDR1 and CDR2 sequences are SGHTA and FQGTGA.

The genes are TRBV18 and TRBJ2-2; TRBD2 might be the D (6 bases). Looked up from germline, CDR1 is KGHSH and CDR2 is LQKENI. The CDR3 contains 16 residues. Trimming shortened V by 2 bases and J by 5 bases, and 15 bases separated the two germline ends. As DNA, the CDR3 is TGTGCCAGCTCACCAGCGACAACCCGGGGGACCGGGGAGCTGTTTTTT. Its translation is CASSPATTRGTGELFF.

The genes are TRBV28 and TRBJ2-7, with D maybe TRBD1 (6 bases). The CDR3 length is 13 residues. Germline CDR1 is MDHEN and CDR2 is SYDVKM. The V and J ends lost 6 bases and 3 bases respectively, with 12 bases between them. CDR3 residues: CASRPPDSYEQYF. CDR3 bases: TGTGCCAGCAGACCACCGGACAGCTACGAGCAGTACTTC.

This clone has a single count. The chain uses TRBV5-4 and TRBJ2-5; 10 bases map to TRBD2. Germline lookup yields CDR1 SGHNT and CDR2 YYREEE (reference sequence). Unmatched junction bases numbered 9, after V lost 0 bases and J lost 4 bases. The CDR3 is 17 amino acids. Here the CDR3 DNA reads TGTGCCAGCAGCTTGGTTGGAGATAGCGGGGGGAGAGAGACCCAGTACTTC. This codes for CASSLVGDSGGRETQYF. Drawing the rest from reference TRBV5-4 and TRBJ2-5, the complete variable domain is ETGVTQSPTHLIKTRGQQVTLRCSSQSGHNTVSWYQQALGQGPQFIFQYYREEENGRGNFPPRFSGLQFPNYSSELNVNALELDDSALYLCASSLVGDSGGRETQYFGPGTRLLVL.

This chain uses TRBV29-1 with TRBJ2-7; possible D gene TRBD1, 6 bases. Deletions cut 4 bases from V and 4 bases from J, with 14 bases between. Looked up from germline, CDR1 is SQVTM and CDR2 is ANQGSEA. The CDR3 extends over 13 amino acids. CDR3 nucleotide sequence: TGCAGCGTTGTAATGGGGGCTGTGTACGAGCAGTACTTC. Its protein is CSVVMGAVYEQYF.

Comments on this clone: In the same sample, other DNA sequences code for this CDR3. V and J are TRBV20-1 and TRBJ1-2; D unclear. The CDR3 is 11 amino acids. Germline V CDR1 and CDR2: DFQATT, SNEGSKA (reference sequence). V shed 0 bases and J shed 5 bases, with 4 bases lying between them. As DNA, the CDR3 is TGCAGTGCTAGAGATACATATGGCTACACCTTC. Translating it yields CSARDTYGYTF.

V and J are TRBV2 and TRBJ1-4, with TRBD1 matching over 7 bases. Trimming at V came to 2 bases and at J to 4 bases, leaving 4 bases not matched to a gene. This CDR3 is 15 amino acids long. Per germline, CDR1 SNHLY and CDR2 FYNNEI. The CDR3 sequence is CASSELTGNNEKLFF. As DNA, the CDR3 is TGTGCCAGCAGTGAATTGACAGGGAATAATGAAAAACTGTTTTTT.

The chain couples TRBV5-4 to TRBJ1-4; 7 bases map to TRBD1. Looked up from germline, CDR1 is SGHNT and CDR2 is YYREEE (reference sequence). V gave up 4 bases and J gave up 4 bases; unmatched junction bases: 10. This CDR3 spans 16 amino acids. CDR3 sequence reads: CASSISGQEINEKLFF. In DNA, the CDR3 is TGTGCCAGCAGCATCTCCGGACAGGAGATTAATGAAAAACTGTTTTTT. Complete variable domain (other parts from reference TRBV5-4 and TRBJ1-4): ETGVTQSPTHLIKTRGQQVTLRCSSQSGHNTVSWYQQALGQGPQFIFQYYREEENGRGNFPPRFSGLQFPNYSSELNVNALELDDSALYLCASSISGQEINEKLFFGSGTQLSVL.

The chain joins TRBV9 to TRBJ2-5, with D perhaps being TRBD1 or TRBD2 (5 bases each). CDR3 length: 15 residues. Germline CDR1 is SGDLS and CDR2 is YYNGEE. Trimming removed 0 bases at V and 5 bases at J, with 14 bases between. CDR3 in amino acids: CASSVDPGRAETQYF. CDR3 sequence (DNA): TGTGCCAGCAGCGTAGATCCGGGGCGGGCTGAGACCCAGTACTTC.

This clone occurred a few times. This sequence joins TRBV18 and TRBJ1-4, with 7 bases fitting TRBD1. The CDR3 covers 16 residues. The V gene's germline CDR1 is KGHSH and CDR2 LQKENI. The V and J ends lost 4 bases and 5 bases, in that order; junction bases with no gene match: 10. The CDR3 nucleotides are TGTGCCAGCTCACTTTTCACAGGGGTCGAAAATGAAAAACTGTTTTTT. Its protein product is CASSLFTGVENEKLFF. Drawing the rest from reference TRBV18 and TRBJ1-4, the complete variable domain is NAGVMQNPRHLVRRRGQEARLRCSPMKGHSHVYWYRQLPEEGLKFMVYLQKENIIDESGMPKERFSAEFPKEGPSILRIQQVVRGDSAAYFCASSLFTGVENEKLFFGSGTQLSVL.

The gene calls are TRBV11-2 and TRBJ1-1, with D tentatively TRBD1 (5 bases). CDR3 length equals 15 residues. Per germline, CDR1 SGHAT and CDR2 FQNNGV. Trimming left V 5 bases short and J 1 base short, with 14 bases between. This chain's CDR3 is CASSRGQGTNTEAFF. CDR3 coding DNA: TGTGCCAGCAGCCGAGGGCAGGGTACGAACACTGAAGCTTTCTTT.

This clone was picked up one time. The rearrangement links TRBV6-5 to TRBJ1-2; D might be TRBD1 (5 bases). The CDR3 totals 13 residues. Germline V gives CDR1 MNHEY, CDR2 SVGAGI. Deletions cut 6 bases from V and 5 bases from J, with 13 bases between. The CDR3 DNA follows: TGTGCCAGCAGCAGGGACGGGTCATATGGCTACACCTTC. This translates into CASSRDGSYGYTF.

This chain joins TRBV6-1 and TRBJ1-2; 7 nucleotides align to TRBD1. V was pared by 2 bases and J by 0 bases, with 6 bases of the junction left unmatched. CDR1 is MNHNS and CDR2 is SASEGT in the germline V gene. The CDR3 has 16 residues. This CDR3 reads CASSEFRTGTNYGYTF. CDR3 bases: TGTGCCAGCAGTGAATTTCGGACAGGAACTAACTATGGCTACACCTTC.

The chain combines TRBV27 with TRBJ1-6; a weak D match, TRBD1 (5 bases). Germline CDR1 and CDR2: MNHEY and SMNVEV (reference sequence). V dropped 2 bases and J dropped 11 bases, with 13 bases sitting between them. The CDR3 length is 14 residues. The CDR3 bases are TGTGCCAGCAGTTTACGGCAGGGCTCCGCACCCCTCCACTTT. Residues: CASSLRQGSAPLHF.

This clone was detected a few times. The chain is built from TRBV4-2 and TRBJ1-2, with D possibly being TRBD1 (5 bases). Looked up from germline, CDR1 is LGHNA and CDR2 is YNFKEQ. V was cut by 4 bases and J by 5 bases, with 11 bases left in between. The CDR3 runs 13 residues. The CDR3 nucleotides read TGTGCCAGCAGCCGGGGACTGAAGTATGGCTACACCTTC. Amino acids: CASSRGLKYGYTF.

The V gene is TRBV7-2, the J gene TRBJ1-2; D unresolved. The CDR3 has 15 residues. Trimming stripped 1 base from V and 2 bases from J, with 11 bases between. The V gene's germline CDR1 is SGHTA and CDR2 FQGNSA. The CDR3 sequence is CASSLESANNYGYTF. In nucleotides, the CDR3 is TGTGCCAGCAGCTTAGAGTCAGCGAACAACTATGGCTACACCTTC.